These 15 T cell receptor beta chains originate from one sample sequenced in a study of blood T cells in healthy people across ages. Sample-barcoded 5' priming and a J-beta primer mix drove a second PCR of about 7 to 12 cycles. TCRdb reanalysed the 5' RACE reads using MiXCR and keeps one entry per CDR3 protein. The sample records 590,000 or so distinct CDR3 sequences, about 30% being singletons. The material sequenced was blood. The receptors shown here come from a woman at least 80 years old in good health.

This clonotype was recorded many times. Since a much larger clone is just one base distant, this may be a read error. The chain joins TRBV6-4 to TRBJ2-5, with TRBD2 matching over 8 bases. The germline CDR1 and CDR2 sequences are MRHNA and SNTAGT. J lost 11 bases, V lost 5 bases, and 10 bases had no gene match. The CDR3 has 13 amino acids. The CDR3 loop reads CASSRGGYNEQYF. The CDR3 coding sequence is TGTGCCAGCAGTCGGGGGGGGTATAATGAGCAGTACTTC.

This clonotype was counted at least ten times. The chain has TRBV6-2 or TRBV6-3 and TRBJ1-6; D remains unclear. CDR1 and CDR2 from the germline V gene are MNHEY and SVGEGT. The CDR3 is 14 residues long. Trimming took off 4 bases at V and 7 bases at J, with 11 bases between the two ends. DNA for the CDR3: TGTGCCAGCAGTTTACCGGTGGGAAATTCACCCCTCCACTTT. Protein: CASSLPVGNSPLHF.

The V call is TRBV7-9, the J call TRBJ2-7; TRBD1 agrees at 9 bases. The J segment lost 7 bases and the V segment lost 1 base, leaving 5 bases of the junction unmatched. From germline, CDR1 is SEHNR and CDR2 FQNEAQ (reference sequence). The CDR3 is made up of 14 amino acids. The CDR3 DNA is TGTGCCAGCAGCTTAGACAGGGGGCTGGGAGAGCAGTACTTC. Translated, it gives CASSLDRGLGEQYF.

This clonotype was found many times. This rearrangement joins TRBV20-1 to TRBJ2-3, with D perhaps matching TRBD1 (6 bases). CDR3 length equals 15 residues. Germline lookup yields CDR1 DFQATT and CDR2 SNEGSKA (reference sequence). The germline V and J ends were trimmed by 5 bases and 1 base, with 16 bases remaining between them. CDR3 sequence: CSAPRRGGGTDTQYF. The CDR3 nucleotides read TGCAGTGCTCCGCGAAGAGGGGGTGGCACAGATACGCAGTATTTT.

The gene calls are TRBV20-1 and TRBJ2-7, with 7 nucleotides matching TRBD2. Trimming cost V 6 bases and J 3 bases; bases outside gene matches: 8. Germline V gene data show CDR1 as DFQATT and CDR2 as SNEGSKA (reference sequence). This CDR3 has 13 residues. The CDR3 bases are TGCAGTGCCCCGCAGGGACTAAGCTACGAGCAGTACTTC. Its protein product is CSAPQGLSYEQYF.

This clonotype has a count of ten or more. The V call is TRBV5-1, the J call TRBJ1-1; D unresolved. CDR1 is SGHRS and CDR2 is YFSETQ in the germline V gene. Trimming removed 3 bases from V and 0 bases from J, with 12 bases in between. This CDR3 comprises 15 residues. CDR3 residues: CASSWLGSMNTEAFF. Written as DNA, the CDR3 is TGCGCCAGCAGCTGGTTGGGCAGCATGAACACTGAAGCTTTCTTT.

Only a few counts were recorded for this clonotype. The rearrangement uses TRBV2 and TRBJ2-3; D is uncertain. CDR1 and CDR2 from the germline V gene are SNHLY and FYNNEI. The V and J ends lost 5 bases and 6 bases respectively, with 15 bases between them. The CDR3 loop spans 14 amino acids. The chain's CDR3 is CASSFPTTSDTQYF. Here the CDR3 DNA reads TGTGCCAGCAGTTTTCCAACTACATCCGATACGCAGTATTTT.

This clonotype was recorded once. A single base separates this from a much larger clone, so it may be a read error. This chain links TRBV12-3 or TRBV12-4 with TRBJ1-1; TRBD1 is a possible D gene (6 bases). The CDR3 sequence is 14 residues long. The CDR3 sequence is CASSRRGLNTETFF. In nucleotides, the CDR3 is TGTGCCAGCAGCCGCAGGGGCTTGAACACTGAAACTTTCTTT.

The chain carries TRBV4-3 and TRBJ2-7; the D is unclear. CDR3 size: 14 residues. Germline V gene data show CDR1 as LGHNA and CDR2 as YSLEER. Deletions cut 0 bases from V and 2 bases from J, with 8 bases between. The CDR3 nucleotides read TGCGCCAGCAGCCAAGATGTAGGCCCCTACGAGCAGTACTTC. This encodes CASSQDVGPYEQYF.

This sequence joins TRBV28 and TRBJ1-2, with 10 positions matching TRBD1. The CDR3 has 14 residues. The V and J ends lost 5 bases and 7 bases, in that order; junction bases with no gene match: 7. CDR1 MDHEN and CDR2 SYDVKM come from the germline V gene. The CDR3: CASSIGQGGVGYTF. CDR3 sequence (DNA): TGTGCCAGCAGTATCGGACAGGGGGGCGTTGGCTACACCTTC.

This clonotype was observed at least ten times. The chain is built from TRBV27 and TRBJ2-7; no clear D gene. Trimming took 5 bases from V and 4 from J, leaving 6 bases between them. Germline V gives CDR1 MNHEY, CDR2 SMNVEV (reference sequence). The CDR3 is 11 residues long. In DNA, the CDR3 is TGTGCCAGCAGTACTTATTACGAGCAGTACTTC. Its translation: CASSTYYEQYF.

The chain joins TRBV20-1 to TRBJ2-5, with D unclear. Trimming stripped 0 bases from V and 9 bases from J, with 20 bases between. The CDR3 length is 15 residues. Looked up from germline, CDR1 is DFQATT and CDR2 is SNEGSKA (reference sequence). In nucleotides, the CDR3 is TGCAGTGCTAGAGATGTCCCGGCGGTGGGAAGAGCCCAGTACTTC. This gives the protein CSARDVPAVGRAQYF.

In its sample, this clonotype was seen many times. V and J are TRBV7-8 and TRBJ2-1; weak D call: TRBD2 (6 bases). Deletions cut 5 bases from V and 0 bases from J, with 17 bases between. Germline V gene sequence: CDR1 SGHVS, CDR2 FQNEAQ. The CDR3 is made up of 17 amino acids. The CDR3 DNA reads as TGTGCCAGCAGCACCTGGGGGGAGCGGAGCTCCTACAATGAGCAGTTCTTC. As protein: CASSTWGERSSYNEQFF.

This clonotype was seen more than once but under ten times. The rearrangement links TRBV3-1 to TRBJ2-1; D is possibly TRBD1 or TRBD2 (7 bases each). This CDR3 spans 16 amino acids. Germline lookup yields CDR1 LGHDT and CDR2 YNNKEL (reference sequence). V lost 1 base and J lost 7, with 17 bases in between. CDR3 in amino acids: CASSQGGRGPGNEQFF. CDR3 in DNA: TGTGCCAGCAGCCAAGGGGGGAGGGGGCCGGGAAATGAGCAGTTCTTC.

The sample holds many counts of this clonotype. The V call is TRBV12-3 or TRBV12-4, the J call TRBJ2-7; D ambiguous. The CDR3 consists of 14 residues. V gave up 2 bases and J gave up 2 bases, with 10 bases separating them. For the CDR3, the DNA is TGTGCCAGCAGTTTACAATTAACCACCTACGAGCAGTACTTC. It translates to CASSLQLTTYEQYF.